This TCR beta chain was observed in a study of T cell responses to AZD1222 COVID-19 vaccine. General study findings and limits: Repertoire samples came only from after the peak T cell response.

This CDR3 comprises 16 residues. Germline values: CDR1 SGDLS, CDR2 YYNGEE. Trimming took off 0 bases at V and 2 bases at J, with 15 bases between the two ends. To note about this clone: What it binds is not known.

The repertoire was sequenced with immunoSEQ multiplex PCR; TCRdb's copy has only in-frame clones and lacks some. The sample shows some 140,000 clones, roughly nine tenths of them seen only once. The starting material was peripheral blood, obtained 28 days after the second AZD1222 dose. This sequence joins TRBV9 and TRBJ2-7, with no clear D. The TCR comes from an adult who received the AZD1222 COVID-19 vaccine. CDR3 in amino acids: CASSVGPTVETYEQYF. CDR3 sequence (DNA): TGTGCCAGCAGCGTAGGCCCCACGGTAGAAACCTACGAGCAGTACTTC.